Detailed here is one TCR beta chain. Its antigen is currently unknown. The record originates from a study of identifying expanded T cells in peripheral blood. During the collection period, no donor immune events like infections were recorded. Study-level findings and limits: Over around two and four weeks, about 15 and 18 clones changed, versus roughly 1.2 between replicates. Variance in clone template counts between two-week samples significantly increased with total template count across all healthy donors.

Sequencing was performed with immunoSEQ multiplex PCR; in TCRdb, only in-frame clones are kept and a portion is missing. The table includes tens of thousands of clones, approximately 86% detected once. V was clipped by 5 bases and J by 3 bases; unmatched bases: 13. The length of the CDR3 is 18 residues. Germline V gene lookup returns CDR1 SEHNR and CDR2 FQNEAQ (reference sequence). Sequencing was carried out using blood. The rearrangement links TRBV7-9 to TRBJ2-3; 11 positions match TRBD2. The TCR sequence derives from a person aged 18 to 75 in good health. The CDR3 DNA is TGTGCCAGCAGCCAAGCCTCGAGTAGCGGGAGGGCAACAGATACGCAGTATTTT. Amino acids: CASSQASSSGRATDTQYF.